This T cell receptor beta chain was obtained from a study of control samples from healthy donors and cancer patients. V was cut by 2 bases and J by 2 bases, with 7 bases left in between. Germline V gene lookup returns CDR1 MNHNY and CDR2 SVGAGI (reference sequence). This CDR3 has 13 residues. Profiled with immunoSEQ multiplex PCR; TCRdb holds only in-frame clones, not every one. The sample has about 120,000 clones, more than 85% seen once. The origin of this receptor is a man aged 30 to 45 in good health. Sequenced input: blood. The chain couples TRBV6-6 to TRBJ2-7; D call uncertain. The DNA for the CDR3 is TGTGCCAGCAGTTACGGAGTTACCTACGAGCAGTACTTC. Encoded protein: CASSYGVTYEQYF.